Listed below are T cell receptor beta chains from one sample, sequenced in a study of OX40 agonist ivuxolimab in advanced cancers. TCRdb's copy holds only in-frame clones and misses some; the assay was immunoSEQ multiplex PCR. The sample has about 150,000 clones, just over 90% seen once. Sequenced here: CD4+ or CD8+ T cells sorted from blood, sampled in a trial of the OX40 agonist ivuxolimab. These receptors all stem from an adult with an advanced solid tumor such as melanoma, head and neck, liver or kidney cancer. Both conserved end residues are part of each CDR3. D genes are given only for firm matches. Not every row has a clone size; where given, it reads once, few, many or a size class.

>TRBJ1-4|TRBD1|TRBV7-9|-
TGTGCCAGCAGCCGACAGGGAGCAACTAATGAAAAACTGTTTTTT
CASSRQGATNEKLFF
>TRBJ2-3|-|TRBV18|-
TGTGCCAGCTCACCACCCGGGTTGAGCACAGATACACAGTATTTT
CASSPPGLSTDTQYF
>TRBJ1-6|-|TRBV25-1|-
TGTGCCAGCAGTGAATCAGTAGGGATGGGTTCACCCCTCCACTTT
CASSESVGMGSPLHF
>TRBJ1-2|-|TRBV6-1|-
TGTGCCAGCGGCTACCTCTATGGCTACACCTTC
CASGYLYGYTF
>TRBJ2-7|-|TRBV27|-
TGTGCCAGCAGACCCGACGGACCCTACGAGCAGTACTTC
CASRPDGPYEQYF
>TRBJ1-2|-|TRBV7-2|-
TGTGCCAGCAGCTCCTCCAGAGGGCGCTATGGCTACACCTTC
CASSSSRGRYGYTF
>TRBJ2-7|TRBD2|TRBV7-2|-
TGTGCCAGCAGCCCCGGGGAGGGTCCGTACGAGCAGTACTTC
CASSPGEGPYEQYF
>TRBJ1-2|-|TRBV18|-
TGTGCCAGCTCACCGTTGGGGAAGGAAGACTATGGCTACACCTTC
CASSPLGKEDYGYTF
>TRBJ2-7|-|TRBV21-1|few
TGTGCCAGTCCCAAGATGGACAGCCGATACATCTCCTACGAGCAGTACTTC
CASPKMDSRYISYEQYF
>TRBJ2-5|TRBD2|TRBV27|-
TGTGCCAGCAGTAGCCGGGGGGGCCGGGAGACCCAGTACTTC
CASSSRGGRETQYF
>TRBJ2-1|TRBD2|TRBV7-7|-
TGTGCCAGCAGCCCTAGCGGGGGCTCCTACAATGAGCAGTTCTTC
CASSPSGGSYNEQFF
>TRBJ1-6|TRBD1|TRBV19|-
TGTGCCAGTAATCCTAGGACAGGCTATAATTCACCCCTCCACTTT
CASNPRTGYNSPLHF
>TRBJ1-3|-|TRBV4-2|-
TGTGCCAGCAGCCTTGGCTCTGGAAACACCATATATTTT
CASSLGSGNTIYF
>TRBJ1-3|-|TRBV6-1|-
TGTGCCAGCAGTGATGTGGGGACGGACAGTGGAAACACCATATATTTT
CASSDVGTDSGNTIYF
>TRBJ1-4|-|TRBV4-3|-
TGCGCCAGCAGCCTTCGGTATGGTGCAACTAATGAAAAACTGTTTTTT
CASSLRYGATNEKLFF
>TRBJ1-6|-|TRBV7-3|-
TGTGCCAGCAGCTCGATAAATTCACCCCTCCACTTT
CASSSINSPLHF
>TRBJ1-3|TRBD1|TRBV18|-
TGTGCCAGCTCGCGCACAGGGGTAGGATCTGGAAACACCATATATTTT
CASSRTGVGSGNTIYF
>TRBJ2-5|TRBD1|TRBV28|-
TGTGCCACCGACCCCCGACAGGGGAGGGAGACCCAGTACTTC
CATDPRQGRETQYF
>TRBJ2-2|TRBD1|TRBV19|-
TGTGCCAGTAGTAGTTTCGGGACAGGGGGATCCGGGGAGCTGTTTTTT
CASSSFGTGGSGELFF
>TRBJ1-3|TRBD1|TRBV19|-
TGTGCCAGTAGTACCCGCCAGGGGGTTGGAAACACCATATATTTT
CASSTRQGVGNTIYF
>TRBJ2-3|-|TRBV7-9|-
TGTGCCAGCAGCGCAACCGGGACCACGTTCACAGATACGCAGTATTTT
CASSATGTTFTDTQYF
>TRBJ1-2|-|TRBV28|once
TGTGCCAGCAGTCCCAACCACGCGGGGGGGGGCTATGGCTACACCTTC
CASSPNHAGGGYGYTF
>TRBJ2-7|TRBD1|TRBV18|-
TGTGCCAGCTCAGAAGGGACAGGGGGGCTTCGGGGGCAGTACTTC
CASSEGTGGLRGQYF
>TRBJ2-7|-|TRBV7-9|-
TGTGCCAGCAGCTTATCCCCCCGAGCCTACGAGCAGTACTTC
CASSLSPRAYEQYF
>TRBJ2-1|TRBD2|TRBV5-1|-
TGCGCCAGCAGCTCGACGATAGCGGGAGTGTCCAATGAGCAGTTCTTC
CASSSTIAGVSNEQFF
>TRBJ1-5|TRBD1|TRBV5-6|-
TGTGCCAGCAGCTTAGGGACAGTGTCGAATCAGCCCCAGCATTTT
CASSLGTVSNQPQHF
>TRBJ1-5|-|TRBV29-1|-
TGCAGCGTTGTCGAGAGTTGGGGAGATCAGCCCCAGCATTTT
CSVVESWGDQPQHF
>TRBJ2-3|TRBD2|TRBV5-8|-
TGTGCCAGCAGCTTGACTAGCGGGGGAATAGATACGCAGTATTTT
CASSLTSGGIDTQYF
>TRBJ1-1|-|TRBV9|-
TGTGCCAGCAGCGTAGAAGGAGGGCGGGGTACTGAAGCTTTCTTT
CASSVEGGRGTEAFF
>TRBJ1-1|-|TRBV10-3|-
TGTGCCATCGGGGATAGGGGGGGCACTGAAGCTTTCTTT
CAIGDRGGTEAFF
>TRBJ2-6|-|TRBV21-1|-
TGTGCCAGCAGCAAAAGTGGGGAGTGTTCTGGGGCCAACGTCCTGACTTTC
CASSKSGECSGANVLTF
>TRBJ2-5|TRBD2|TRBV14|-
TGTGCCAGCAAGCATAACACGGGGGGGCAAGAGACCCAGTACTTC
CASKHNTGGQETQYF
>TRBJ1-3|-|TRBV2|-
TGTGCCAGCAGTTTTATGGACAGCCCTGGAAACACCATATATTTT
CASSFMDSPGNTIYF
>TRBJ1-6|-|TRBV25-1|-
TGTGCCAGCAGTGAATACAAGGACAGAAATTCACCCCTCCACTTT
CASSEYKDRNSPLHF
>TRBJ2-5|-|TRBV19|-
TGTGCCAGTAGTGGCGCGGGGGCGAGAGAGACCCAGTACTTC
CASSGAGARETQYF
>TRBJ2-5|-|TRBV4-1|once
TGCGCCAGCGGGCGCCAAGAGACCCAGTACTTC
CASGRQETQYF
>TRBJ2-3|TRBD2|TRBV5-1|-
TGCGCCAGCAGCCTGGCGACTAGCGGCGATACGCAGTATTTT
CASSLATSGDTQYF
>TRBJ2-1|TRBD1|TRBV9|-
TGTGCCAGCAGCGTATCCGGGACAGGGGGGAATGAGCAGTTCTTC
CASSVSGTGGNEQFF
>TRBJ1-3|-|TRBV7-2|-
TGTGCCAGCAGCTTACCCAGGACACCAGGAAACACCATATATTTT
CASSLPRTPGNTIYF
>TRBJ1-1|-|TRBV7-2|-
TGTGCCAGCAGCGTCCAACAGGGACTCTTGAACACTGAAGCTTTCTTT
CASSVQQGLLNTEAFF
>TRBJ1-2|TRBD1|TRBV6-5|-
TGTGCCAGCAGGCGCACAGGGGGCGATGGCTACACCTTC
CASRRTGGDGYTF
>TRBJ2-1|TRBD1|TRBV7-2|-
TGTGCCAGCAGCTTACGGCTGGGGGACAGGGGAAACAATGAGCAGTTCTTC
CASSLRLGDRGNNEQFF
>TRBJ2-2|-|TRBV9|-
TGTGCCAGCAGCGCCGGGACACCGGGGACCGGGGAGCTGTTTTTT
CASSAGTPGTGELFF
>TRBJ2-3|TRBD1|TRBV7-6|-
TGTGCCAGCAGCAGACAGGGAGTTAGAGATACGCAGTATTTT
CASSRQGVRDTQYF
>TRBJ2-7|-|TRBV5-1|-
TGCGCCAGCTCGGGGGAGCCCTACGAGCAGTACTTC
CASSGEPYEQYF
>TRBJ1-1|-|TRBV5-1|-
TGCGCCAGCAGCTTGGGCCCCGACGCTGAAGCTTTCTTT
CASSLGPDAEAFF
>TRBJ2-5|-|TRBV5-1|-
TGCGCCAGCAGAGATCAGGGCCCTGAGACCCAGTACTTC
CASRDQGPETQYF
>TRBJ1-5|-|TRBV18|-
TGTGCCAGCTCACAATTCGGGGGGGAAGGCAATCAGCCCCAGCATTTT
CASSQFGGEGNQPQHF
>TRBJ2-1|-|TRBV2|-
TGTGCCAGCAGTGAGCAGTTATCCTACAATGAGCAGTTCTTC
CASSEQLSYNEQFF
>TRBJ1-3|-|TRBV13|-
TGTGCCAGCAGCTCACAAACCAGGGACGGAAACACCATATATTTT
CASSSQTRDGNTIYF
>TRBJ1-2|-|TRBV7-2|-
TGTGCCAGCAGCGGGGACATGCATCAGAGTAACTATGGCTACACCTTC
CASSGDMHQSNYGYTF
>TRBJ2-4|-|TRBV30|-
TGTGCCTGGAGTGAAAGACTGGGGCTAGCCAAAAACATTCAGTACTTC
CAWSERLGLAKNIQYF
>TRBJ2-5|TRBD2|TRBV11-2|-
TGTGCCAGCAGCCTTAGACTAGCGGGGGGGCCGGGGGAGACCCAGTACTTC
CASSLRLAGGPGETQYF
>TRBJ1-6|-|TRBV15|-
TGTGCCACCAGCAGAGATCGGGGACCGCCGAGCTCCTATAATTCACCCCTCCACTTT
CATSRDRGPPSSYNSPLHF
>TRBJ2-2|-|TRBV19|-
TGTGCCAGTAGTATAGGTGCAGCGAACACCGGGGAGCTGTTTTTT
CASSIGAANTGELFF